The clone carrying this T cell receptor beta chain was detected only a few times. This specimen belongs to a study of blood T cell repertoires in COVID-19. Per germline, CDR1 MGHDK and CDR2 SYGVNS. The CDR3 is made up of 17 amino acids. Trimming took 2 bases from V and 3 from J, leaving 16 bases between them. Assay used: immunoSEQ multiplex PCR; TCRdb lists only in-frame clones, some missing. The sample carries 320,000 or so clones, roughly 87% recorded once. This TCR came from a woman in her twenties or thirties who had recovered from COVID-19. The sequencing input was PBMCs or T cells enriched from blood (not recorded which). The chain couples TRBV25-1 to TRBJ1-4; D gene uncertain. This CDR3 reads CASSEDAYGGANEKLFF. The CDR3 region has the DNA TGTGCCAGCAGTGAAGATGCCTACGGCGGGGCTAATGAAAAACTGTTTTTT.